These 9 T cell receptor beta chains share one sample of origin, sequenced in a study of T cell responses to AZD1222 COVID-19 vaccine. Sequencing used immunoSEQ multiplex PCR; TCRdb keeps in-frame clones, though not all of them. The sample lists more than 250,000 clones; over 85% were seen once. The sequencing here drew on peripheral blood, taken on day 0 of AZD1222 vaccination. These receptors were collected from an adult in good health.

V is TRBV28 and J is TRBJ2-7; TRBD1 might be the D (5 bases). The germline V and J ends were trimmed by 6 bases and 0 bases, with 21 bases remaining between them. Germline V CDR1 and CDR2: MDHEN, SYDVKM. CDR3 size: 17 residues. In DNA form, the CDR3 reads TGTGCCAGCAGCCTACAGGTGGTTGCAGGTAGCTCCTACGAGCAGTACTTC. Translation gives CASSLQVVAGSSYEQYF.

The chain combines TRBV5-6 with TRBJ2-7, with TRBD2 identical over 14 bases. There are 15 residues in the CDR3. J gave up 2 bases and V 4 bases, and 2 bases lay outside the gene matches. Germline V gene lookup returns CDR1 SGHDT and CDR2 YYEEEE. This chain's CDR3 is CASSRGLAGAYEQYF. The CDR3 DNA reads TGTGCCAGCAGCCGGGGACTAGCGGGAGCCTACGAGCAGTACTTC.

This clone was seen only once. This rearrangement joins TRBV5-3 to TRBJ2-7; 7 positions agree with TRBD2. TRBV5-3 is noted as an ORF with a role that remains uncertain. The CDR3 runs 14 residues. J was trimmed by 3 bases and V by 3 bases; bases with no gene match: 6. CDR3 nucleotides: TGTGCCAGAAGCTCGAGACTAGCCTTCTACGAGCAGTACTTC. Translated, it gives CARSSRLAFYEQYF.

The V call is TRBV4-2, the J call TRBJ1-2, with D unresolved. The CDR3 has 14 residues. The germline V gene encodes CDR1 LGHNA and CDR2 YNFKEQ. Trimming stripped 4 bases from V and 5 bases from J, with 14 bases between. CDR3 amino acids: CASSLPMPGYGYTF. The CDR3 coding sequence is TGTGCCAGCAGCCTTCCTATGCCGGGTTATGGCTACACCTTC.

The V gene is TRBV25-1, the J gene TRBJ1-4; the D gene is possibly TRBD1 (5 bases). Germline V gene sequence: CDR1 MGHDK, CDR2 SYGVNS. The CDR3 runs 14 residues. V was shortened by 8 bases and J by 7 bases, with 17 bases between the two germline ends. The CDR3 DNA is TGTGCCAGCTCCCGGGGGGGATTGGGTGAAAAACTGTTTTTT. Its protein is CASSRGGLGEKLFF.

The chain joins TRBV2 to TRBJ2-1; 7 bases align to TRBD2. Trimming removed 3 bases from V and 9 bases from J; junction bases left unmatched: 5. The CDR3 runs to 13 residues. The germline CDR1 and CDR2 sequences are SNHLY and FYNNEI. In nucleotides, the CDR3 is TGTGCCAGCAGTGAGGCTAGCGGCGGTGAGCAGTTCTTC. Translated, it gives CASSEASGGEQFF.

This sequence joins TRBV7-8 and TRBJ2-1, with D hard to call. The germline V gene encodes CDR1 SGHVS and CDR2 FQNEAQ. Trimming left V 7 bases short and J 7 bases short, with 20 bases between. This CDR3 has 15 residues. This CDR3 is CASKYNLGLENEQFF. Written as DNA, the CDR3 is TGTGCCAGCAAGTATAATTTAGGGCTTGAAAATGAGCAGTTCTTC. Using reference TRBV7-8 and TRBJ2-1 for the parts outside the CDR3, the full variable domain is GAGVSQSPRYKVAKRGQDVALRCDPISGHVSLFWYQQALGQGPEFLTYFQNEAQLDKSGLPSDRFFAERPEGSVSTLKIQRTQQEDSAVYLCASKYNLGLENEQFFGPGTRLTVL.

This chain uses TRBV27 with TRBJ2-1, with D tentatively TRBD2 (6 bases). Deletions cut 5 bases from V and 5 bases from J, with 16 bases between. This CDR3 spans 15 amino acids. The germline V gene encodes CDR1 MNHEY and CDR2 SMNVEV (reference sequence). CDR3 amino acids: CASSPRLGAHNEQFF. DNA for the CDR3: TGTGCCAGCAGTCCACGACTAGGGGCCCACAATGAGCAGTTCTTC.

The chain is built from TRBV12-5 and TRBJ2-7, with 11 bases identical to TRBD1. V gave up 10 bases and J gave up 0 bases; unmatched junction bases: 5. This CDR3 has 14 residues. Germline V gives CDR1 LGHNT, CDR2 FRNRAP. CDR3 amino acids: CATLGTGGSYEQYF. Here the CDR3 DNA reads TGTGCTACCTTGGGGACAGGGGGCTCCTACGAGCAGTACTTC.